This paragraph covers one T cell receptor (beta chain) sequence. Antigen: not known. This sample is drawn from a study of PD-1 blockade in classical Hodgkin lymphoma. For the study at large: Intravenous infusions of nivolumab 3 mg/kg reached patients every 2 weeks.

With no exception, relapse followed autologous stem cell transplantation in all patients, and brentuximab vedotin exposure varied. When best responses were assessed, they were complete response, partial response or progressive disease. Sequencing used immunoSEQ multiplex PCR; TCRdb keeps in-frame clones, though not all of them. In the table there are about 25,000 clones, more than 75% of which are singletons. Broader study findings: Significantly greater TCR diversity emerged by C4D1 in CD4+ cells but not CD8+ cells. Some patients began nivolumab under 1 year after ASCT. These patients were excluded from later analyses.

This CDR3 contains 13 residues. Deletions cut 0 bases from V and 11 bases from J, with 13 bases between. Germline V gives CDR1 LGHNA, CDR2 YSLEER. The receptor comes from a human donor with classical Hodgkin lymphoma. This material consisted of peripheral blood mononuclear cells (PBMCs), taken at baseline. This chain uses TRBV4-3 with TRBJ2-5; a weak D match, TRBD2 (6 bases). CDR3 region: CASSQDLVREQYF. The CDR3 DNA reads as TGCGCCAGCAGCCAAGATCTCGTACGGGAGCAGTACTTC.